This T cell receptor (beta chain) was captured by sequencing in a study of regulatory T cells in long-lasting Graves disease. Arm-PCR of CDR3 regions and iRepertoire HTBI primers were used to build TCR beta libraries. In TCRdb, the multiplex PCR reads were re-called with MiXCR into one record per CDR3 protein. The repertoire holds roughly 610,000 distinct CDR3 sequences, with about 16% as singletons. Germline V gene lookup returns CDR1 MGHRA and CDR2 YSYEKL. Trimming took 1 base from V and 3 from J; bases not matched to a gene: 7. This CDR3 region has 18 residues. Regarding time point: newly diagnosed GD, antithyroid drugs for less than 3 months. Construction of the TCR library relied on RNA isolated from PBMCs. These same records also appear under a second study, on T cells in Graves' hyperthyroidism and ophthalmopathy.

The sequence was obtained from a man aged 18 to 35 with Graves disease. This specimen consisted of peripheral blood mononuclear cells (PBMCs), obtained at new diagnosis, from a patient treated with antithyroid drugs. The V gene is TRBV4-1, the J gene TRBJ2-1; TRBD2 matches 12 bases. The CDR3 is CASSQGTSGTGLYNEQFF. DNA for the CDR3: TGCGCCAGCAGCCAAGGGACTAGCGGGACAGGGCTCTACAATGAGCAGTTCTTC.